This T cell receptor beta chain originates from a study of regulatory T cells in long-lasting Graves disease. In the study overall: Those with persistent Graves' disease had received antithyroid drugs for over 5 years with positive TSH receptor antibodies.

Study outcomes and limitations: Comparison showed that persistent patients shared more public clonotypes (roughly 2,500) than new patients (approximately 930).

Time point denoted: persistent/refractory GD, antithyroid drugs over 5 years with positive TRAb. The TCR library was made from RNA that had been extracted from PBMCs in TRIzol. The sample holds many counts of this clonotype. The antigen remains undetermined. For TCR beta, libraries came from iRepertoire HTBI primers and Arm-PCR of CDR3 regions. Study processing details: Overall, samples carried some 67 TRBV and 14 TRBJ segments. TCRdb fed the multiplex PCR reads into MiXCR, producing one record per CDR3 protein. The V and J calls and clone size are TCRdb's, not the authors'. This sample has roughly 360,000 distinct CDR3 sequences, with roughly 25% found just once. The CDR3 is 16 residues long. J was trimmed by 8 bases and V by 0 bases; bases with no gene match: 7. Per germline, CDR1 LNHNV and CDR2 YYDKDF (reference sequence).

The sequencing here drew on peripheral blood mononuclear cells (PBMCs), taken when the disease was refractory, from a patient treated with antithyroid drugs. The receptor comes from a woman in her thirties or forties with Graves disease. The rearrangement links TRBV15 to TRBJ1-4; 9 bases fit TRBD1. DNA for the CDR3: TGTGCCACCAGCAGAGATAAGCAGGACAGGGGAGAAAAACTGTTTTTT. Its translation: CATSRDKQDRGEKLFF.